This T cell receptor (beta chain) was found in a study of CD8 T cells in Susac syndrome (dated by TCRdb to between 2018 and 2021). The study in broad terms: Repertoire sequencing was used to test whether CD8+ T cell activation and differentiation in Susac syndrome was antigen driven. General conclusions and limits of the study: The study acknowledged that relatively few individuals were included in the TCR sequencing and HLA analysis.

V drops 6 bases and J drops 1 base, leaving 15 bases in between. According to the germline V gene, CDR1 reads MNHEY and CDR2 reads SVGEGT. Its CDR3 holds 15 amino acids, cysteine through phenylalanine. Only the CDR3 part of the read is kept: 45 bases, read in frame from the first base. RNA was extracted using the RNeasy kit, and about 0.45 to 1 microgram was reverse transcribed with random hexamers. TCR beta CDR3 regions were amplified with the immunoSEQ multiplex PCR assay covering 54 Vbeta and 13 Jbeta segments. PCR amplification bias was corrected using a synthetic template baseline for primer optimization and computational correction. Concerning the study's data processing: Only productive sequences were kept, with reads annotated to V, D and J genes according to IMGT and analyzed in immunoSEQ Analyzer. Clonality was computed as one minus Shannon entropy normalized by log2 of the number of productive unique sequences. Public and private clones were assessed among the 100 most prevalent clones of each patient and control. Clones were defined as Susac-specific if absent from the healthy and MS cohorts, from over a thousand published viral clones and from other ImmuneACCESS disease sequences. Using fastp trimming at Q25 and MiXCR clonotype assembly, TCRdb reanalyzed the public sequencing data and kept in-frame beta chains. Rows with one shared CDR3 protein collapse into an entry with the most common genes and DNA. The V and J calls and clone size are TCRdb's, not the authors'. Present in this sample are around 150,000 distinct CDR3 sequences, roughly 95% of which were seen just once. The ten top clones hold just over 0.13% of the sample.

A remark on this clonotype: The clone's antigen remains unknown. No much larger clone is present one base from it, and per-base qualities are unavailable.

Peripheral blood CD8+ and CD4+ T cells from healthy donors, Susac syndrome patients and multiple sclerosis patients were profiled by high-throughput TCR beta sequencing. The healthy donors served as controls matched for age and sex. CD8+ TEMRA cells were enriched by FACS, while bulk CD8+ and CD4+ T cells were purified by magnetic negative isolation. Blood was collected in EDTA tubes and processed within 24 hours, with PBMCs isolated through density gradient centrifugation. PBMCs intended for TCR sequencing were cryopreserved in liquid nitrogen and were subsequently thawed in a 37 degrees C water bath. Purity of sorted or isolated CD4+, CD8+ and CD8+ TEMRA cells was at least 90%.

The rearrangement combines TRBV6-2 or TRBV6-3 with TRBJ2-5; the D gene is possibly TRBD1, with 6 bases matching. Material for sequencing was CD4+ T cells from PBMCs. The origin of this receptor is a human donor in good health. For the CDR3, the sequence is CASSSFQGIQETQYF. The nucleotides read TGTGCCAGCAGCTCCTTTCAGGGGATCCAAGAGACCCAGTACTTC.